This T cell receptor (beta chain) originates from a study of blood T cell repertoires in COVID-19. Some clones are missing from TCRdb's copy, which holds only in-frame ones; the method was immunoSEQ multiplex PCR. The sample has 200,000 to 250,000 clones, 85% to 90% seen once. V was clipped by 2 bases and J by 7 bases, with 15 bases between them. The CDR3 consists of 16 residues. Germline CDR1 reads MNHEY; CDR2 reads SVGEGT. This clonotype originated in a man aged 30 to 45 who had been exposed to COVID-19. The rearrangement links TRBV6-2 or TRBV6-3 to TRBJ1-6, with a tentative D call TRBD1 (6 bases). The specimen sequenced was PBMCs or T cells enriched from blood (not recorded which). As DNA, the CDR3 is TGTGCCAGCAGTTACGGGGGCAGGGGAGTCAATTCACCCCTCCACTTT. Protein product: CASSYGGRGVNSPLHF.